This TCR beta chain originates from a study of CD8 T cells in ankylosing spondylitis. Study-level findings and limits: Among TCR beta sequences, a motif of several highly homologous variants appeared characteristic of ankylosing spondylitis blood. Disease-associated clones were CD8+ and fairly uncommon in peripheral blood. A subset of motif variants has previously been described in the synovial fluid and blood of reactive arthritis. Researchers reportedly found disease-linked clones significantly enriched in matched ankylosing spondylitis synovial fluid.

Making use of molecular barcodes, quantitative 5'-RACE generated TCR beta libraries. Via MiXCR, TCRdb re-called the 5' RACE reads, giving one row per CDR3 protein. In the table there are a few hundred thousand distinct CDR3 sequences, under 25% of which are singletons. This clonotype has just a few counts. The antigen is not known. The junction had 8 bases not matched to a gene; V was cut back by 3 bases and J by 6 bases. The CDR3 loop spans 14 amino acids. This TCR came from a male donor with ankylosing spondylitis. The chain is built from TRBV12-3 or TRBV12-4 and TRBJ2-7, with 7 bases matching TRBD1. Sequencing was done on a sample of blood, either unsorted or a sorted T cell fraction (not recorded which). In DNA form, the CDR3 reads TGTGCCAGCAGTTTCCGTCTGCAGGGGGTCGAGCAGTACTTC. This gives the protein CASSFRLQGVEQYF.